A selection of T cell receptor beta chains follows, all from one sample in a study of blood T cell repertoires in COVID-19. Here immunoSEQ multiplex PCR was the method, and the copy in TCRdb shows in-frame clones only, minus some. The sample has about 270,000 clones, around four fifths seen once. The sample taken for sequencing was peripheral blood. The source is a woman between 50 and 59 years old with active or convalescent COVID-19. Both conserved end residues are part of each CDR3. Fields, in order: CDR3 length, D gene, V gene, J gene, clone size, CDR3 protein, CDR3 DNA. The D gene is left open where the match is weak. A clone size is listed for some rows: how often the clone was seen (once, few, many), or a class if it is expanded.

14	NA	TRBV15	TRBJ2-2	NA	CATSQTANTGELFF	TGTGCCACCAGTCAAACGGCGAACACCGGGGAGCTGTTTTTT
15	TRBD1	TRBV15	TRBJ2-2	NA	CATSRGTGVDGELFF	TGTGCCACCAGCAGAGGGACAGGGGTCGACGGGGAGCTGTTTTTT
13	NA	TRBV18	TRBJ1-1	NA	CASSPRQNTEAFF	TGTGCCAGCTCACCCCGACAGAACACTGAAGCTTTCTTT
14	TRBD1	TRBV7-2	TRBJ1-2	NA	CASSLRQGSYGYTF	TGTGCCAGCAGCTTGCGACAGGGTTCCTATGGCTACACCTTC
15	TRBD1	TRBV29-1	TRBJ2-3	NA	CSVDTSGQGVNTQYF	TGCAGCGTTGATACATCGGGACAGGGGGTAAATACGCAGTATTTT
16	TRBD2	TRBV7-2	TRBJ2-1	NA	CASSVPASGSGDEQFF	TGTGCCAGCAGCGTACCCGCTAGCGGGAGTGGGGATGAGCAGTTCTTC
14	NA	TRBV2	TRBJ1-2	NA	CASSELAGRYGYTF	TGTGCCAGCAGTGAACTCGCAGGGCGCTATGGCTACACCTTC
14	TRBD1	TRBV27	TRBJ2-1	NA	CASRRWDRHNEQFF	TGTGCCAGCAGGAGATGGGACAGGCACAATGAGCAGTTCTTC
17	TRBD2	TRBV5-4	TRBJ2-5	once	CASSRFPTRLAEETQYF	TGTGCCAGCAGCCGTTTTCCCACGCGGCTAGCGGAAGAGACCCAGTACTTC
15	NA	TRBV10-3	TRBJ1-5	NA	CAISESTSGGQPQHF	TGTGCCATCAGTGAGTCTACTTCGGGGGGTCAGCCCCAGCATTTT
16	TRBD1	TRBV7-9	TRBJ1-2	NA	CASSFLTDRVSYGYTF	TGTGCCAGCAGCTTTCTTACCGACAGGGTTAGCTATGGCTACACCTTC
15	TRBD1	TRBV5-1	TRBJ1-2	NA	CASSTGQGADYGYTF	TGCGCCAGCAGCACCGGACAGGGGGCAGACTATGGCTACACCTTC
17	TRBD2	TRBV30	TRBJ2-1	NA	CAWTTLGTSGSWNEQFF	TGTGCCTGGACGACTCTAGGGACTAGCGGGAGCTGGAATGAGCAGTTCTTC
16	NA	TRBV14	TRBJ2-7	NA	CASSQDRSFKTYEQYF	TGTGCCAGCAGCCAAGATCGGTCCTTTAAGACCTACGAGCAGTACTTC
14	TRBD1	TRBV5-1	TRBJ2-7	NA	CASSLGTATYEQYF	TGCGCCAGCAGCTTAGGGACAGCCACCTACGAGCAGTACTTC
17	TRBD2	TRBV6-2/TRBV6-3	TRBJ2-7	NA	CASSPQTSAASSYEQYF	TGTGCCAGTAGCCCTCAGACTAGCGCAGCGAGCTCCTACGAGCAGTACTTC
13	NA	TRBV19	TRBJ2-2	NA	CASSTQGTGELFF	TGTGCCAGTAGTACACAGGGAACCGGGGAGCTGTTTTTT
12	NA	TRBV18	TRBJ2-7	once	CASSLGDREQYF	TGTGCCAGCTCCCTAGGAGACAGGGAGCAGTACTTC
16	NA	TRBV7-2	TRBJ2-3	once	CASSPMRAVSTDTQYF	TGTGCCAGCAGCCCGATGAGGGCCGTTAGCACAGATACGCAGTATTTT
15	NA	TRBV9	TRBJ1-2	NA	CASSVGWGSNYGYTF	TGTGCCAGCAGCGTAGGTTGGGGCAGCAACTATGGCTACACCTTC
14	NA	TRBV11-1	TRBJ1-4	NA	CASSPDRLNEKLFF	TGTGCCAGCAGCCCGGACAGACTTAATGAAAAACTGTTTTTT
14	TRBD2	TRBV2	TRBJ2-7	NA	CASSETSGNYEQYF	TGTGCCAGCAGTGAGACTAGCGGGAACTACGAGCAGTACTTC
15	TRBD1	TRBV11-3	TRBJ2-2	NA	CASSAGQGTTGELFF	TGTGCCAGCAGCGCGGGACAGGGGACCACCGGGGAGCTGTTTTTT
16	NA	TRBV7-9	TRBJ1-5	few	CASSLSGRQNNQPQHF	TGTGCCAGCAGCTTATCTGGGCGACAGAACAATCAGCCCCAGCATTTT
15	TRBD2	TRBV7-2	TRBJ2-3	NA	CASSLGGRAIDTQYF	TGTGCCAGCAGCTTGGGCGGGAGGGCCATAGATACGCAGTATTTT
12	NA	TRBV5-1	TRBJ1-2	few	CASSLGQDGYTF	TGCGCCAGCAGCTTGGGACAGGACGGCTACACCTTC
13	NA	TRBV9	TRBJ1-1	NA	CASSPGRNTEAFF	TGTGCCAGCAGCCCAGGTCGGAACACTGAAGCTTTCTTT
13	NA	TRBV4-1	TRBJ2-6	NA	CASSPVGANVLTF	TGCGCCAGCAGCCCCGTGGGGGCCAACGTCCTGACTTTC
18	TRBD2	TRBV2	TRBJ2-7	once	CASSRLAEAKGRSYEQYF	TGTGCCAGCAGTCGACTAGCGGAGGCAAAGGGTCGCTCCTACGAGCAGTACTTC
15	NA	TRBV2	TRBJ1-3	NA	CASRELGSSGNTIYF	TGTGCCAGCAGGGAACTGGGGAGCTCTGGAAACACCATATATTTT
15	TRBD2	TRBV5-1	TRBJ2-5	NA	CASSLDGRAQETQYF	TGCGCCAGCAGCTTGGACGGGAGGGCCCAAGAGACCCAGTACTTC
15	TRBD1	TRBV15	TRBJ1-1	NA	CATSRERQGRSEAFF	TGTGCCACCAGCAGAGAAAGACAGGGAAGATCTGAAGCTTTCTTT
13	NA	TRBV6-2/TRBV6-3	TRBJ1-5	NA	CASSYGQYQPQHF	TGTGCCAGCAGTTACGGGCAGTATCAGCCCCAGCATTTT
12	NA	TRBV19	TRBJ1-2	NA	CASSPFRYGYTF	TGTGCCAGTAGCCCCTTCCGGTATGGCTACACCTTC
15	NA	TRBV27	TRBJ1-6	NA	CASSLWAGIESPLHF	TGTGCCAGCAGTTTATGGGCAGGGATAGAATCACCCCTCCACTTT
15	TRBD2	TRBV19	TRBJ2-5	NA	CASSPRGLAEETQYF	TGTGCCAGTAGTCCCCGTGGGCTAGCGGAAGAGACCCAGTACTTC
11	NA	TRBV20-1	TRBJ1-1	NA	CRLTGNTEAFF	TGCAGACTAACAGGAAACACTGAAGCTTTCTTT
17	TRBD2	TRBV7-2	TRBJ2-1	NA	CASSWGLAVSSYNEQFF	TGTGCCAGCAGCTGGGGACTAGCGGTGAGCTCCTACAATGAGCAGTTCTTC
12	NA	TRBV19	TRBJ1-3	NA	CASSIGGNTIYF	TGTGCCAGTAGTATTGGGGGGAATACCATATATTTT
15	TRBD1	TRBV7-9	TRBJ2-7	once	CASSSLGTASYEQYF	TGTGCCAGCAGCTCCCTGGGGACAGCATCCTACGAGCAGTACTTC
15	TRBD1	TRBV24-1	TRBJ1-4	NA	CATSDAGTGDEKLFF	TGTGCCACCAGTGATGCAGGGACAGGGGACGAAAAACTGTTTTTT
17	TRBD1	TRBV5-1	TRBJ1-3	NA	CASSFGTGSFSGNTIYF	TGCGCCAGCAGCTTTGGGACAGGTTCGTTCTCTGGAAACACCATATATTTT
12	NA	TRBV2	TRBJ1-5	few	CASMGGNQPQHF	TGTGCCAGCATGGGCGGGAATCAGCCCCAGCATTTT
16	TRBD2	TRBV5-1	TRBJ2-7	NA	CASSLDLAGGSDEQYF	TGCGCCAGCAGCTTGGACCTAGCGGGAGGGTCGGACGAGCAGTACTTC
18	TRBD2	TRBV6-2/TRBV6-3	TRBJ2-5	NA	CASSYDLTSGRAEETQYF	TGTGCCAGCAGTTACGACCTAACTAGCGGGAGGGCCGAGGAGACCCAGTACTTC
15	NA	TRBV30	TRBJ2-2	once	CAGQEVGTNTGELFF	TGTGCCGGCCAGGAGGTCGGAACGAACACCGGGGAGCTGTTTTTT
14	NA	TRBV9	TRBJ1-1	NA	CASSPWTVNTEAFF	TGTGCCAGCAGCCCCTGGACAGTGAACACTGAAGCTTTCTTT
16	TRBD2	TRBV2	TRBJ2-7	NA	CASSDGLAGGSYEQYF	TGTGCCAGCAGTGATGGACTAGCGGGAGGTTCCTACGAGCAGTACTTC